These 23 T cell receptor beta chains were sequenced from one sample in a study of molecular identifiers for immune sequencing clone quantification. In TCRdb, the PCR reads were re-called with MiXCR into one record per CDR3 protein. The sample yields a few hundred thousand distinct CDR3 sequences, roughly a fifth seen once. The material sequenced was naive CD8+ T cells from blood, with Jurkat cell RNA spiked in. Documented subset: FACS-sorted CD8+CD4-CCR7+CD45RA+ naive T cells. The receptors come from a human donor in good health. Some libraries in this study had Jurkat cell RNA spiked in.

This CDR3 is CASSLRGGNTDTQYF. The CDR3 DNA sequence: TGTGCCAGCAGTTTACGCGGGGGAAACACAGATACGCAGTATTTT. This rearrangement joins TRBV12-3 or TRBV12-4 to TRBJ2-3; 7 bases are a match to TRBD2. V lost 2 bases and J lost 2; bases outside the gene matches: 4. The CDR3 spans 15 residues.

For this clonotype: This could be a read error, since a much larger clone is one nucleotide away. This chain joins TRBV5-1 and TRBJ2-7; 8 bases are a match to TRBD2. J was trimmed by 3 bases and V by 4 bases; bases with no gene match: 3. Germline loops: CDR1 SGHRS, CDR2 YFSETQ. This CDR3 is 13 amino acids long. CDR3 nucleotides: TGCGCCAGCAGCGGCGGGAGGATCTACGAGCAGTACTTC. The encoded protein is CASSGGRIYEQYF.

At least ten counts were recorded for this clonotype. The chain employs TRBV29-1 and TRBJ2-2; perhaps D is TRBD1 or TRBD2 (6 bases each). The germline V gene encodes CDR1 SQVTM and CDR2 ANQGSEA. The CDR3 consists of 14 residues. The V end was cut by 4 bases, the J end by 2 bases, with 11 bases between. CDR3 sequence: CSVGGGPNTGELFF. DNA for the CDR3: TGCAGCGTTGGTGGGGGGCCTAACACCGGGGAGCTGTTTTTT.

This clonotype was recorded a few times. This chain connects TRBV4-1 to TRBJ2-7; TRBD2 is a possible D gene (5 bases). Germline assignment: CDR1 MGHRA and CDR2 YSYEKL. The V and J ends lost 1 base and 7 bases respectively, with 14 bases between them. The CDR3 sequence is 14 residues long. The CDR3 reads CASSQVSSSDEQYF. The CDR3 DNA is TGCGCCAGCAGCCAAGTGTCTAGCTCTGATGAGCAGTACTTC.

The chain joins TRBV20-1 to TRBJ2-5, with 7 bases identical to TRBD1. The length of the CDR3 is 16 residues. Germline CDR1 DFQATT, CDR2 SNEGSKA (reference sequence). After removal of 0 bases from V and 0 bases from J, the junction contained 7 bases not matched to a gene. The CDR3 DNA follows: TGCAGTGCTAGAGATCTTGACAGGGCGTACCAAGAGACCCAGTACTTC. It translates to CSARDLDRAYQETQYF.

The chain recombines TRBV6-2 or TRBV6-3 with TRBJ2-1; 8 nucleotides match TRBD2. Germline lookup yields CDR1 MNHEY and CDR2 SVGEGT. The CDR3 contains 16 residues. V dropped 7 bases and J dropped 1; count of bases not matched to a gene: 9. The DNA for the CDR3 is TGTGCCAGCACCCCTTATCGGGGGGGTTCCTACAATGAGCAGTTCTTC. It yields the protein CASTPYRGGSYNEQFF.

The J gene is TRBJ2-1, the V gene TRBV28; a weak D match, TRBD2 (6 bases). Germline V CDR1 and CDR2: MDHEN, SYDVKM. CDR3 size: 12 residues. V was trimmed by 2 bases and J by 15 bases, leaving 14 bases between them. This CDR3 reads CASSLLPSVRFF. The CDR3, as DNA: TGTGCCAGCAGTTTACTCCCTAGCGTCCGGTTCTTC.

This clonotype occurred many times. V usage is TRBV7-2 and J usage is TRBJ1-6; D gene ambiguous. CDR1 is SGHTA, CDR2 FQGNSA, per germline. The CDR3 contains 17 residues. Trimming pared 2 bases from V and 4 bases from J, leaving 15 bases between. CDR3 sequence reads: CASSLSRDVGYNSPLHF. CDR3 nucleotide sequence: TGTGCCAGCAGCTTAAGCAGAGATGTCGGATATAATTCACCCCTCCACTTT.

Worth noting for this clonotype: This sequence may be a read error, since a much larger clone differs from it by one base. This chain joins TRBV6-2 or TRBV6-3 and TRBJ1-2; D not resolved. Germline V gene lookup returns CDR1 MNHEY and CDR2 SVGEGT. There are 19 residues in the CDR3. The V end was cut by 3 bases, the J end by 9 bases, with 32 bases between. The CDR3, as DNA: TGTGCCAGCAGTTATGAGTTACCCGGGCGCGAAGATTCCCCACGAAGCTACACCTTC. It yields the protein CASSYELPGREDSPRSYTF.

V and J are TRBV6-5 and TRBJ1-1; D uncertain. The CDR3 extends over 14 amino acids. V was pared by 2 bases and J by 1 base, with 8 bases between. Per germline, CDR1 MNHEY and CDR2 SVGAGI. The CDR3 loop reads CASSYGVGNTEAFF. CDR3 DNA sequence: TGTGCCAGCAGTTACGGCGTGGGGAACACTGAAGCTTTCTTT.

This clonotype turned up a few times. The chain links TRBV4-3 to TRBJ2-7, with 12 bases lining up with TRBD2. The CDR3 consists of 17 residues. Germline lookup yields CDR1 LGHNA and CDR2 YSLEER. The trim removed 1 base at V and 1 base at J, leaving 5 bases unmatched. The CDR3, as DNA: TGCGCCAGCAGCCAAGTACTAGCGGGAGGTATATCCTACGAGCAGTACTTC. Protein: CASSQVLAGGISYEQYF.

This clonotype came up many times. This chain uses TRBV27 with TRBJ2-5; 10 bases match TRBD2. Germline V gene lookup returns CDR1 MNHEY and CDR2 SMNVEV (reference sequence). This CDR3 is 15 amino acids long. J gave up 5 bases and V 3 bases, and 6 bases lay outside the gene matches. The CDR3 bases are TGTGCCAGCAGTTTTGGGACTAGCGTTTTGGAGACCCAGTACTTC. It is translated as CASSFGTSVLETQYF.

In regard to this clonotype: A much larger clone differs from this one at a single base, so this may be a read error. The conserved closing phenylalanine or tryptophan is absent in this CDR3, likely reflecting a read error. The chain is built from TRBV24-1 and TRBJ2-1, with a weak D call TRBD1 (6 bases). This CDR3 has 20 residues. The V end was cut by 6 bases, the J end by 7 bases, with 33 bases between. Germline CDR1 KGHDR, CDR2 SFDVKD. CDR3 protein: CATSSPVWGRFGEPKNEQFS. The CDR3 DNA follows: TGTGCCACCAGTTCCCCTGTCTGGGGGCGCTTTGGGGAGCCTAAAAATGAGCAGTTCTCC.

This clonotype was observed a single time. This may be a read error, as it is one base from a much larger clone. The V and J genes are TRBV29-1 and TRBJ1-1; D remains unclear. The CDR3 consists of 15 residues. CDR1 is SQVTM, CDR2 ANQGSEA, per germline. V shed 0 bases and J shed 3 bases, with 14 bases lying between them. CDR3 sequence: CSVEEWGVLDTEAFF. CDR3 sequence (DNA): TGCAGCGTTGAAGAATGGGGAGTTCTGGACACTGAAGCTTTCTTT.

This clonotype has a handful of counts. This chain uses TRBV5-1 with TRBJ2-1; 9 positions match TRBD1. The CDR3 has 16 residues. J was trimmed by 4 bases and V by 1 base; bases with no gene match: 6. The V gene's germline CDR1 is SGHRS and CDR2 YFSETQ. CDR3 residues: CASSLRDRALYNEQFF. The CDR3 DNA sequence: TGCGCCAGCAGCTTGCGGGACAGGGCCCTGTACAATGAGCAGTTCTTC.

This clonotype was seen repeatedly, ten times or more. This chain joins TRBV6-6 and TRBJ2-3; TRBD2 agrees at 10 bases. With V trimmed by 1 base and J by 4 bases, 8 bases remained unmatched. The CDR3 has 17 residues. Per germline, CDR1 MNHNY and CDR2 SVGAGI (reference sequence). Here the CDR3 reads CASSYLLAGKLADTQYF. In nucleotides, the CDR3 is TGTGCCAGCAGTTACTTACTAGCGGGAAAGCTTGCAGATACGCAGTATTTT.

In DNA, the CDR3 is TGTGCCAGCTCATCAACTGGACTAGCGGGGGGTATTAGCACAGATACGCAGTATTTT. The encoded protein is CASSSTGLAGGISTDTQYF. V gene TRBV18 combines with J gene TRBJ2-3, with 14 bases matching TRBD2. The CDR3 length is 19 residues. The germline V gene encodes CDR1 KGHSH and CDR2 LQKENI. V lost 5 bases and J lost 0; bases outside the gene matches: 10.

In its sample, this clonotype was seen a few times. This sequence joins TRBV13 and TRBJ2-7; D possibly corresponds to TRBD2 (6 bases). From germline, CDR1 is PRHDT and CDR2 FYEKMQ (reference sequence). V lost 5 bases, J lost 5 bases, and 19 bases lay in between. The CDR3 loop spans 15 amino acids. The CDR3 loop reads CASSPGWRVSDEQYF. DNA for the CDR3: TGTGCCAGCAGCCCAGGGTGGAGGGTGAGCGACGAGCAGTACTTC.

The gene calls are TRBV20-1 and TRBJ2-4; a possible D gene is TRBD1 (5 bases). The CDR3 sequence is 15 residues long. Germline CDR1 and CDR2: DFQATT and SNEGSKA (reference sequence). The V end was cut by 1 base, the J end by 3 bases, with 13 bases between. In DNA, the CDR3 is TGCAGTGCTAGAGGGGGCAAGCCCGACAAAAACATTCAGTACTTC. It encodes CSARGGKPDKNIQYF.

The V call is TRBV20-1, the J call TRBJ2-1; no reliable D call. V lost 8 bases and J lost 3, with 14 bases in between. The CDR3 sequence is 13 residues long. Germline CDR1 is DFQATT and CDR2 is SNEGSKA (reference sequence). The CDR3 nucleotides read TGCAGTCTCATTGTTTCCGACTACAATGAGCAGTTCTTC. Translated, it gives CSLIVSDYNEQFF.

This clonotype has only a few counts. The chain has TRBV7-9 and TRBJ1-1; 8 bases line up with TRBD1. The V segment lost 4 bases and the J segment 1 base; nucleotides outside the gene matches: 5. There are 15 residues in the CDR3. Germline CDR1 and CDR2: SEHNR and FQNEAQ (reference sequence). The CDR3 here is CASSSYRGANTEAFF. For the CDR3, the DNA is TGTGCCAGCAGCTCATACAGGGGGGCGAACACTGAAGCTTTCTTT.

The table lists this clonotype with a few counts. V is TRBV12-3 or TRBV12-4 and J is TRBJ2-5, with D perhaps matching TRBD1 (5 bases). V dropped 5 bases and J dropped 7 bases, with 14 bases sitting between them. The CDR3 sequence is 13 residues long. The CDR3 loop is CASSKQASGTQYF. The DNA of the CDR3 is TGTGCCAGCAGTAAACAGGCCTCGGGGACCCAGTACTTC.

This clonotype was recorded at least ten times. The rearrangement uses TRBV4-3 and TRBJ2-7, with a possible D match to TRBD1 (5 bases). The germline V and J ends were trimmed by 0 bases and 1 base, with 13 bases remaining between them. There are 16 residues in the CDR3. Germline assignment: CDR1 LGHNA and CDR2 YSLEER. This CDR3 reads CASSQDAAGWSYEQYF. CDR3 nucleotides: TGCGCCAGCAGCCAAGATGCGGCAGGGTGGTCCTACGAGCAGTACTTC.